Listed here are 12 T cell receptor beta chains from one sample, sequenced in a study of T cell clonotyping in hematopoietic cell transplantation. The table came from immunoSEQ multiplex PCR; TCRdb's copy has only in-frame clones and leaves some out. The table has some 14,000 clones, 94% seen once. The material sequenced was PBMCs, taken 30 days after allogeneic stem cell transplant. The source of these receptors is a male patient aged 60 to 75 who had an allogeneic stem cell transplant from an unrelated donor, so the T cells may come from the graft donor. Some clones in this sample may be carry-over from other donors' samples.

The genes are TRBV7-9 and TRBJ1-2, with D tentatively TRBD1 (6 bases). The CDR3 length is 13 residues. Germline values: CDR1 SEHNR, CDR2 FQNEAQ (reference sequence). Trimming removed 3 bases from V and 6 bases from J, with 11 bases in between. CDR3 loop: CASSFPGADGYTF. The CDR3 region has the DNA TGTGCCAGCAGCTTCCCAGGGGCGGATGGCTACACCTTC. The full variable domain, completed using reference TRBV7-9 and TRBJ1-2, is DTGVSQNPRHKITKRGQNVTFRCDPISEHNRLYWYRQTLGQGPEFLTYFQNEAQLEKSRLLSDRFSAERPKGSFSTLEIQRTEQGDSAMYLCASSFPGADGYTFGSGTRLTVV.

The V gene is TRBV6-1, the J gene TRBJ1-4, with D tentatively TRBD1 (5 bases). Trimming cost V 5 bases and J 8 bases, with 15 bases left between them. Germline V CDR1 and CDR2: MNHNS, SASEGT. The CDR3 is 14 amino acids. The DNA of the CDR3 is TGTGCCAGCAGTCCCTCGGGGGTAACAGAAAAACTGTTTTTT. It is translated as CASSPSGVTEKLFF.

The V and J genes are TRBV5-4 and TRBJ2-3; D remains unclear. V lost 4 bases, J lost 6 bases, and 9 bases lay in between. CDR1 is SGHNT, CDR2 YYREEE, per germline (reference sequence). This CDR3 region has 12 residues. The CDR3 reads CASSPDRDTQYF. DNA of the CDR3: TGTGCCAGCAGCCCGGACCGGGATACGCAGTATTTT.

V and J are TRBV5-1 and TRBJ1-1; 8 positions agree with TRBD1. Germline V gene data show CDR1 as SGHRS and CDR2 as YFSETQ. The CDR3 runs to 15 residues. V trimming: 0 bases; J trimming: 1 base; junction bases outside the gene matches: 2. The CDR3 spells CASSLEQGANTEAFF. The CDR3, as DNA: TGCGCCAGCAGCTTGGAGCAGGGGGCGAACACTGAAGCTTTCTTT.

The V call is TRBV6-6, the J call TRBJ1-3; 9 nucleotides line up with TRBD1. V dropped 0 bases and J dropped 3; count of bases not matched to a gene: 0. The CDR3 extends over 15 amino acids. Germline lookup yields CDR1 MNHNY and CDR2 SVGAGI (reference sequence). The CDR3 nucleotides read TGTGCCAGCAGTTACTCGACAGGGGGTGGAAACACCATATATTTT. This codes for CASSYSTGGGNTIYF.

The chain couples TRBV6-1 to TRBJ1-5; D may be TRBD1 (6 bases). V lost 2 bases and J lost 7, with 15 bases in between. The CDR3 loop spans 15 amino acids. Germline V gene data show CDR1 as MNHNS and CDR2 as SASEGT. The CDR3 spells CASSERDIGSQPQHF. Here the CDR3 DNA reads TGTGCCAGCAGTGAACGGGACATAGGAAGCCAGCCCCAGCATTTT.

This chain uses TRBV2 with TRBJ2-7; TRBD2 might be the D (6 bases). This CDR3 has 14 residues. The germline V gene encodes CDR1 SNHLY and CDR2 FYNNEI. V lost 0 bases to trimming and J lost 7 bases, with 13 bases between them. The CDR3 loop reads CASSEATGAGEQYF. The CDR3 DNA follows: TGTGCCAGCAGTGAAGCAACCGGGGCGGGGGAGCAGTACTTC.

The chain has TRBV9 and TRBJ2-5; perhaps D is TRBD1 or TRBD2 (5 bases each). This CDR3 has 12 residues. CDR1 and CDR2 (germline): SGDLS, YYNGEE. Trimming removed 5 bases from V and 4 bases from J, with 9 bases in between. CDR3 sequence (DNA): TGTGCCAGCAGTTACGGGGCAGAGACCCAGTACTTC. Residues: CASSYGAETQYF.

The chain links TRBV5-1 to TRBJ2-5; 11 bases match TRBD2. V dropped 4 bases and J dropped 5; count of bases not matched to a gene: 7. This CDR3 has 15 residues. Germline-derived CDR1 and CDR2 are SGHRS and YFSETQ. CDR3 sequence reads: CASSLSGGAGETQYF. DNA for the CDR3: TGCGCCAGCAGCCTTAGCGGGGGGGCCGGGGAGACCCAGTACTTC.

CDR3 coding DNA: TGTGCCAGCAGTTACTCGGTCAGGGGCGAAACCCAGTACTTC. This encodes CASSYSVRGETQYF. This chain joins TRBV6-6 and TRBJ2-5; D may be TRBD1 (6 bases). There are 14 residues in the CDR3. The germline V and J ends were trimmed by 0 bases and 8 bases, with 13 bases remaining between them. Germline V gene lookup returns CDR1 MNHNY and CDR2 SVGAGI (reference sequence).

This chain uses TRBV5-4 with TRBJ1-2, with TRBD1 matching over 9 bases. V was pared by 4 bases and J by 4 bases, with 11 bases of the junction left unmatched. The CDR3 is 16 residues long. Germline CDR1 is SGHNT and CDR2 is YYREEE (reference sequence). As DNA, the CDR3 is TGTGCCAGCAGCGGCAGATACAGGGGGCGCATCTATGGCTACACCTTC. Amino acids: CASSGRYRGRIYGYTF.

V and J are TRBV6-1 and TRBJ1-5; D remains ambiguous. This CDR3 spans 15 amino acids. Germline CDR1 MNHNS, CDR2 SASEGT. The V and J ends lost 2 bases and 1 base respectively, with 9 bases between them. The CDR3 sequence: CASSELGISNQPQHF. CDR3 DNA: TGTGCCAGCAGTGAACTGGGGATCAGCAATCAGCCCCAGCATTTT.